This entry lists 14 T cell receptor beta chains sequenced from one sample in a study of cytomegalovirus exposure and HLA in healthy donors (dated 2017 in TCRdb). The receptor library was made with the immunoSEQ multiplex PCR assay. For the multiplex PCR, a mixture combining 60 forward primers for TCR Vbeta segments and 13 reverse primers for TCR Jbeta segments was used. The table comes from immuneACCESS by way of TCRdb, which keeps in-frame sequences with V and J called. Part of the clones is missing from these tables; in studies checked, under half for an unresolved V gene and the rest for unknown reasons. Across this sample there are about 160,000 clones, with more than 80% seen only once. Of the sample, approximately 2% is held by the ten largest clones. Sample: PBMCs. The receptors stem from a woman between 18 and 29 years old in good health and CMV-seronegative.

The V and J genes are TRBV6-5 and TRBJ2-2; 11 nucleotides align to TRBD2. V lost 4 bases to trimming and J lost 1 base; unmatched junction nucleotides: 2. Germline CDR1 is MNHEY and CDR2 is SVGAGI. CDR3 length: 16 residues. CDR3 residues: CASSLGLAGNTGELFF. CDR3 bases: TGTGCCAGCAGTTTAGGACTAGCGGGGAACACCGGGGAGCTGTTTTTT.

Note on this clone: A junction end diverges from the germline sequence, so it may reflect a read error. The rearrangement joins TRBV7-7 to TRBJ2-3, with D possibly TRBD2 on 5 matching bases. The germline gives CDR1 SSHAT, CDR2 FNYEAQ (reference sequence). The CDR3 extends over 16 amino acids. The CDR3: CASSSGWDTSTDTQYF. DNA for the CDR3: TGTGCTAGCAGCTCGGGGTGGGATACTAGCACAGATACGCAGTATTTT.

Regarding this clone: The junction differs from germline at one of its ends, possibly a read error. The V call is TRBV7-9, the J call TRBJ1-1; D is possibly TRBD1 (6 bases). The CDR3 is 16 amino acids. CDR1 and CDR2 from the germline V gene are SEHNR and FQNEAQ (reference sequence). This CDR3 is CSSSLGVVTGNTEAFF. The CDR3 nucleotides read TGTTCCAGCAGCTTAGGTGTCGTGACAGGGAACACTGAAGCTTTCTTT. Full variable domain (missing parts from reference TRBV7-9 and TRBJ1-1): DTGVSQNPRHKITKRGQNVTFRCDPISEHNRLYWYRQTLGQGPEFLTYFQNEAQLEKSRLLSDRFSAERPKGSFSTLEIQRTEQGDSAMYLCSSSLGVVTGNTEAFFGQGTRLTVV.

The chain carries TRBV6-4 and TRBJ1-2, with 10 bases identical to TRBD1. Germline loops: CDR1 MRHNA, CDR2 SNTAGT. J was trimmed by 5 bases and V by 6 bases; bases with no gene match: 12. This CDR3 spans 16 amino acids. DNA of the CDR3: TGTGCCAGCAGCCAGACAGGGGGCGACTCGCCGTATGGCTACACCTTC. The encoded protein is CASSQTGGDSPYGYTF.

The chain recombines TRBV6-1 with TRBJ1-4; 8 positions agree with TRBD1. Germline lookup yields CDR1 MNHNS and CDR2 SASEGT. The CDR3 contains 14 residues. Trimming cost V 6 bases and J 4 bases; bases outside gene matches: 4. CDR3 sequence (DNA): TGTGCCAGCAGGGACAGGGCTCGTAATGAAAAACTGTTTTTT. Translation gives CASRDRARNEKLFF.

V gene TRBV5-1 combines with J gene TRBJ2-4; no definite D call. The CDR3 runs 13 residues. Germline CDR1 and CDR2: SGHRS and YFSETQ. V gave up 0 bases and J gave up 7 bases, with 8 bases separating them. CDR3 in amino acids: CASSLGHPNIQYF. CDR3 DNA sequence: TGCGCCAGCAGCTTGGGACATCCGAACATTCAGTACTTC.

The rearrangement uses TRBV11-2 and TRBJ2-3; 9 bases match TRBD2. The CDR3 runs 14 residues. Trimming removed 1 base from V and 6 bases from J; junction bases left unmatched: 2. Germline CDR1 reads SGHAT; CDR2 reads FQNNGV. This CDR3 reads CASSLGRGGDTQYF. CDR3 DNA: TGTGCCAGCAGCTTAGGGCGGGGGGGGGATACGCAGTATTTT.

This clone has only a few counts. The chain has TRBV6-6 and TRBJ1-1; unclear D gene. V gave up 2 bases and J gave up 2 bases, with 15 bases separating them. Germline V CDR1 and CDR2: MNHNY, SVGAGI (reference sequence). The CDR3 is made up of 16 amino acids. CDR3 nucleotides: TGTGCCAGCAGTTACCAAAGGGTAGCGGGAAACACTGAAGCTTTCTTT. Amino acids: CASSYQRVAGNTEAFF.

The V gene is TRBV6-5, the J gene TRBJ2-5; a weak D match, TRBD1 (5 bases). Germline CDR1 and CDR2: MNHEY and SVGAGI. The CDR3 sequence is 16 residues long. V was cut by 1 base and J by 2 bases, with 14 bases left in between. The CDR3 DNA reads as TGTGCCAGCAGTTACTTCCGGCAGGGCGAACAAGAGACCCAGTACTTC. Its protein product is CASSYFRQGEQETQYF.

This clone was observed a few times. The chain combines TRBV15 with TRBJ2-5; possible D gene TRBD1, 6 bases. Trimming stripped 2 bases from V and 2 bases from J, with 6 bases between. The CDR3 length is 13 residues. Germline values: CDR1 LNHNV, CDR2 YYDKDF (reference sequence). Here the CDR3 reads CATSRRGQETQYF. As DNA, the CDR3 is TGTGCCACCAGCAGAAGGGGGCAAGAGACCCAGTACTTC.

Comments on this clone: Additional DNA sequences in this sample encode the identical CDR3. J is TRBJ2-3 and V is TRBV5-1; D is ambiguous. V was shortened by 6 bases and J by 0 bases, with 20 bases between the two germline ends. There are 17 residues in the CDR3. Germline lookup yields CDR1 SGHRS and CDR2 YFSETQ. The CDR3 here is CASTPQPVQVSTDTQYF. The CDR3 bases are TGCGCCAGCACTCCCCAGCCTGTCCAGGTCAGCACAGATACGCAGTATTTT.

This clone showed up just once. This chain uses TRBV5-1 with TRBJ2-5, with D possibly TRBD1 on 6 matching bases. The CDR3 totals 15 residues. The V end lost 0 bases, the J end lost 2 bases, and 11 bases lay between the germline ends. Germline V gene data show CDR1 as SGHRS and CDR2 as YFSETQ. CDR3 sequence (DNA): TGCGCCAGCAGCTTGGAAGGACAGCAGCAAGAGACCCAGTACTTC. Translating it yields CASSLEGQQQETQYF.

V and J are TRBV19 and TRBJ1-4, with 11 nucleotides matching TRBD1. Germline V CDR1 and CDR2: LNHDA, SQIVND (reference sequence). V was pared by 1 base and J by 7 bases, with 2 bases of the junction left unmatched. This CDR3 region has 15 residues. The CDR3: CASSIGGTGGEKLFF. CDR3 in DNA: TGTGCCAGTAGTATAGGGGGGACAGGGGGTGAAAAACTGTTTTTT.

The chain employs TRBV6-5 and TRBJ1-5; D is perhaps TRBD1 (6 bases). Trimming took 0 bases from V and 7 from J, leaving 13 bases between them. This CDR3 region has 15 residues. Per the germline V gene, CDR1 is MNHEY and CDR2 is SVGAGI. CDR3 DNA: TGTGCCAGCAGTTACTCGAACGGGGGGCCGCAGCCCCAGCATTTT. Translated: CASSYSNGGPQPQHF.